The next 21 T cell receptor beta chains were all read from a single sample in a study of T cell changes during pregnancy in multiple sclerosis. The data were produced by immunoSEQ multiplex PCR, yet TCRdb's version contains in-frame clones alone and is incomplete. The data hold over 55,000 clones, with about 90% observed a single time. The material sequenced was peripheral blood, taken after pregnancy. The receptors were gathered from a female donor in good health, enrolled as a control in a pregnancy study.

The gene calls are TRBV6-5 and TRBJ1-1; D remains unclear. Germline values: CDR1 MNHEY, CDR2 SVGAGI. The length of the CDR3 is 13 residues. V lost 5 bases to trimming and J lost 5 bases, with 12 bases between them. The CDR3 is CASSRNEVTEAFF. The CDR3 DNA follows: TGTGCCAGCAGTCGAAACGAGGTGACTGAAGCTTTCTTT.

The chain combines TRBV6-1 with TRBJ2-1; D may be TRBD2 (7 bases). Trimming took off 8 bases at V and 5 bases at J, with 16 bases between the two ends. Germline V lookup: CDR1 MNHNS, CDR2 SASEGT. The CDR3 has 14 amino acids. CDR3 DNA: TGTGCCAGCCTGAGGGGGGGTACCAACAATGAGCAGTTCTTC. Amino acid sequence: CASLRGGTNNEQFF.

The V call is TRBV11-2, the J call TRBJ2-1; TRBD2 matches at 7 bases. Germline CDR1 SGHAT, CDR2 FQNNGV. Unmatched junction bases numbered 13, after V lost 6 bases and J lost 14 bases. This CDR3 has 13 residues. The CDR3 DNA sequence: TGTGCCAGCAGGGTTATTGGGAGGGCCCAGGAGTTCTTC. Its translation is CASRVIGRAQEFF.

The gene calls are TRBV7-9 and TRBJ1-1; D not certain. V gave up 1 base and J gave up 2 bases, with 8 bases separating them. There are 14 residues in the CDR3. Per germline, CDR1 SEHNR and CDR2 FQNEAQ (reference sequence). The CDR3 nucleotides read TGTGCCAGCAGCTTAGGCCCAGAAAACACTGAAGCTTTCTTT. Translation: CASSLGPENTEAFF.

This sequence joins TRBV5-6 and TRBJ1-5; D is perhaps TRBD1 (5 bases). V gave up 1 base and J gave up 7 bases, with 21 bases separating them. CDR1 and CDR2 (germline): SGHDT, YYEEEE. This CDR3 region has 17 residues. The CDR3 DNA sequence: TGTGCCAGCAGCTTGTATTGGAGCGGGGCTAAGGGGCAGCCCCAGCATTTT. It is translated as CASSLYWSGAKGQPQHF.

The J gene is TRBJ1-1, the V gene TRBV7-9; D is undetermined. The CDR3 consists of 13 residues. Trimming stripped 4 bases from V and 3 bases from J, with 9 bases between. Germline assignment: CDR1 SEHNR and CDR2 FQNEAQ (reference sequence). The CDR3 bases are TGTGCCAGCAGCTCCCTGAGGGACACTGAAGCTTTCTTT. Its translation: CASSSLRDTEAFF.

The chain has TRBV6-6 and TRBJ1-1; perhaps TRBD1 as D (5 bases). Trimming removed 0 bases at V and 5 bases at J, with 13 bases between. This CDR3 is 15 amino acids long. CDR1 MNHNY and CDR2 SVGAGI come from the germline V gene (reference sequence). The CDR3 loop is CASSYSSGGGTEAFF. CDR3 DNA: TGTGCCAGCAGTTACTCCTCCGGGGGAGGAACTGAAGCTTTCTTT.

V gene TRBV4-1 combines with J gene TRBJ1-5, with no clear D. Germline V gene sequence: CDR1 MGHRA, CDR2 YSYEKL. This CDR3 contains 16 residues. Trimming cost V 4 bases and J 2 bases, with 15 bases left between them. CDR3 bases: TGCGCCAGCAGCCCGCCAGAGCGGGTTCGCAATCAGCCCCAGCATTTT. Translated: CASSPPERVRNQPQHF.

J is TRBJ2-5 and V is TRBV7-9; a possible D gene is TRBD2 (6 bases). The V gene's germline CDR1 is SEHNR and CDR2 FQNEAQ (reference sequence). V was cut by 5 bases and J by 7 bases, with 8 bases left in between. The CDR3 covers 11 residues. CDR3 loop: CASSPGGTQYF. The DNA of the CDR3 is TGTGCCAGCAGCCCCGGGGGGACCCAGTACTTC.

The V and J genes are TRBV6-5 and TRBJ1-2, with 7 bases that match TRBD1. This CDR3 contains 13 residues. Trimming at V came to 2 bases and at J to 8 bases, leaving 5 bases not matched to a gene. The germline V gene encodes CDR1 MNHEY and CDR2 SVGAGI. CDR3 bases: TGTGCCAGCAGTTACCTGACAGGGAACGGCTACACCTTC. Residues: CASSYLTGNGYTF.

DNA for the CDR3: TGTGCCAGCTCACCCGAGACAGAACTATACGAGCAGTACTTC. As protein: CASSPETELYEQYF. The chain uses TRBV18 and TRBJ2-7; a weak D match, TRBD1 (5 bases). Trimming left V 3 bases short and J 4 bases short, with 13 bases between. CDR1 and CDR2 (germline): KGHSH, LQKENI. The CDR3 totals 14 residues. The complete variable domain, with remaining parts taken from reference TRBV18 and TRBJ2-7, reads NAGVMQNPRHLVRRRGQEARLRCSPMKGHSHVYWYRQLPEEGLKFMVYLQKENIIDESGMPKERFSAEFPKEGPSILRIQQVVRGDSAAYFCASSPETELYEQYFGPGTRLTVT.

The CDR3: CAWSVLQGNEAFF. CDR3 DNA sequence: TGTGCCTGGAGTGTACTACAGGGAAATGAAGCTTTCTTT. The J gene is TRBJ1-1, the V gene TRBV30; D is perhaps TRBD1 (6 bases). This CDR3 spans 13 amino acids. Trimming removed 0 bases at V and 7 bases at J, with 12 bases between. Germline V gene data show CDR1 as GTSNPN and CDR2 as SVGIG (reference sequence).

The V gene is TRBV19, the J gene TRBJ2-1, with 14 bases aligning to TRBD2. The V segment lost 5 bases and the J segment 8 bases; nucleotides outside the gene matches: 11. Germline V gives CDR1 LNHDA, CDR2 SQIVND (reference sequence). CDR3 length: 17 amino acids. CDR3 sequence: CASSYLGTSGSPYEQFF. The CDR3 nucleotides are TGTGCCAGTAGTTATCTCGGGACTAGCGGGAGTCCGTATGAGCAGTTCTTC. Filled out from reference TRBV19 and TRBJ2-1, the complete variable domain reads DGGITQSPKYLFRKEGQNVTLSCEQNLNHDAMYWYRQDPGQGLRLIYYSQIVNDFQKGDIAEGYSVSREKKESFPLTVTSAQKNPTAFYLCASSYLGTSGSPYEQFFGPGTRLTVL.

The chain is built from TRBV19 and TRBJ2-2; D ambiguous. The CDR3 contains 12 residues. V dropped 3 bases and J dropped 5 bases, with 4 bases sitting between them. Germline CDR1 is LNHDA and CDR2 is SQIVND (reference sequence). CDR3 DNA: TGTGCCAGTAGTATGAGAACCGGGGAGCTGTTTTTT. Protein sequence: CASSMRTGELFF. The full variable domain, with the rest looked up from reference TRBV19 and TRBJ2-2, is DGGITQSPKYLFRKEGQNVTLSCEQNLNHDAMYWYRQDPGQGLRLIYYSQIVNDFQKGDIAEGYSVSREKKESFPLTVTSAQKNPTAFYLCASSMRTGELFFGEGSRLTVL.

This chain links TRBV7-2 with TRBJ2-1; 7 nucleotides match TRBD1. V gave up 4 bases and J gave up 14 bases; unmatched junction bases: 11. This CDR3 spans 13 amino acids. The germline gives CDR1 SGHTA, CDR2 FQGNSA. CDR3 in amino acids: CASSSMNGQDEFF. The CDR3 coding sequence is TGTGCCAGCAGCTCGATGAACGGACAGGACGAGTTCTTC.

The chain combines TRBV5-1 with TRBJ2-3; the match to TRBD2 covers 10 bases. Per the germline V gene, CDR1 is SGHRS and CDR2 is YFSETQ. Germline trimming cut 3 bases from V and 0 bases from J; bases unmatched to any gene: 16. CDR3 length equals 20 residues. The CDR3 nucleotides are TGCGCCAGCAGCTCTTGGGGGCTAGCGGGGGACACTTCCAGCACAGATACGCAGTATTTT. Translated, it gives CASSSWGLAGDTSSTDTQYF.

The gene calls are TRBV19 and TRBJ1-4; 9 bases are a match to TRBD1. The CDR3 covers 15 residues. Per the germline V gene, CDR1 is LNHDA and CDR2 is SQIVND (reference sequence). After removal of 10 bases from V and 8 bases from J, the junction contained 14 bases not matched to a gene. CDR3 region: CATDPRTGDREKLFF. The CDR3 DNA reads TGTGCCACCGACCCACGGACAGGGGATCGAGAAAAACTGTTTTTT.

The CDR3 protein is CASSEALQARRQYF. Here the CDR3 DNA reads TGTGCCAGCAGTGAAGCCTTACAGGCGCGAAGACAGTACTTC. The chain recombines TRBV6-1 with TRBJ2-7, with D perhaps matching TRBD1 (5 bases). The germline V and J ends were trimmed by 0 bases and 10 bases, with 16 bases remaining between them. CDR3 length: 14 amino acids. CDR1 and CDR2 (germline): MNHNS, SASEGT.

The rearrangement uses TRBV27 and TRBJ2-1, with 8 nucleotides matching TRBD2. With V trimmed by 1 base and J by 5 bases, 13 bases remained unmatched. Germline V gene lookup returns CDR1 MNHEY and CDR2 SMNVEV (reference sequence). The CDR3 covers 18 residues. The DNA of the CDR3 is TGTGCCAGCAGTTTATGGGACCAGAGCGGGAGCCCCGACAATGAGCAGTTCTTC. This sequence encodes CASSLWDQSGSPDNEQFF.

The chain employs TRBV7-2 and TRBJ2-7; D gene ambiguous. CDR3 length equals 13 residues. Trimming pared 1 base from V and 2 bases from J, leaving 6 bases between. Germline-derived CDR1 and CDR2 are SGHTA and FQGNSA. The CDR3 DNA is TGTGCCAGCAGCTTAGGTAGTACCTACGAGCAGTACTTC. Translation gives CASSLGSTYEQYF.

CDR3 in amino acids: CASSLAGIPQETQYF. The CDR3 nucleotides read TGTGCCAGCAGCTTAGCGGGGATCCCCCAAGAGACCCAGTACTTC. The rearrangement joins TRBV11-3 to TRBJ2-5, with D possibly being TRBD2 (5 bases). The germline V and J ends were trimmed by 1 base and 1 base, with 10 bases remaining between them. This CDR3 spans 15 amino acids. The germline V gene encodes CDR1 SGHNT and CDR2 YENEEA.